This TCR beta chain originates from a study of blood T cell repertoires in COVID-19 (dated by TCRdb to about 2020). Study-level background: The collaborator samples originated in the United States, Italy and Spain and spanned the acute and convalescent phases of COVID-19. The material from the prospective study consisted of cDNA or gDNA derived from T cells, B-cell-depleted T cells, or PBMCs. Deeply sampled blood TCRbeta repertoires from subjects exposed to, actively infected with, or recovered from COVID-19 were included in the dataset. The repertoires were released in a freely available public database meant as a resource for research on the immune response to SARS-CoV-2. The samples were drawn from two sources: the first 160 participants of the ongoing ImmuneRACE study, and 1,200 or so subjects contributed by 6 global collaborators. A de-identified subject ID, COVID-19 status, age in years and sex were almost always included in the sample metadata. Where available, HLA class I and class II types were obtained from metadata supplied by the sample provider rather than from assay-based typing.

Worth noting for this clone: No antigen is known for it. Base qualities are not provided; no much larger clone lies one nucleotide away.

Participants in the prospective study were enrolled through a virtual design, were aged roughly 18 to 100 years, and lived in approximately 25 United States geographic areas. To assign participants to cohorts, the prospective study relied on clinical history that participants themselves reported in a screening survey and a study questionnaire. For ImmuneRACE Cohort 3, a participant was defined as recovered based on two consecutive negative NP/OP PCR tests, clearance by a healthcare professional, or resolution of symptoms. In the prospective study, whole blood, serum and a nasopharyngeal or oropharyngeal swab were collected from each participant by mobile phlebotomists. Additional blood draws and questionnaires over an approximately two-month period could optionally be provided by prospective study participants. Before DNA extraction, prospective study blood samples were shipped either frozen or at room temperature.

The research as a whole found: The amount of clinical and demographic metadata varied by source and participant and was provided uncurated.

TCRbeta CDR3 regions were amplified from genomic DNA using the immunoSEQ Assay, a bias-controlled multiplex PCR. On the study's bioinformatics: The number of nucleated cells in each sample was estimated from the amplification of reference gene primers within the assay. To quantify the absolute abundance of each unique TCRbeta CDR3 rearrangement, sequence reads were collapsed and filtered. For each sample, productive Simpson clonality was calculated as the square root of Simpson's diversity index over productive rearrangements. Sourced from immuneACCESS, this table was stored by TCRdb with only in-frame sequences that have V and J called. A share of the clones is absent; for the studies checked, an unresolved V gene accounts for under half, and the remainder has no known explanation. The DNA gave D and trimming, while V, J and clone size come from that table. The sample table holds 400,000 or so clones, of which roughly 87% were seen once. 0.6% of the sample rests with the top ten.

The germline V gene gives CDR1 as MDHEN and CDR2 as SYDVKM. V is pared back by 5 bases and J by 3 bases, with 17 bases lying between the germline termini. The CDR3 numbers 15 residues from cysteine through phenylalanine. CDR3 DNA only is kept here, 45 bases in frame from base 1. This receptor chain uses TRBV28 and TRBJ2-7; TRBD1 could be the D gene, as 6 bases match. This clonotype originated in a man aged 18 to 30 who had recovered from COVID-19. Sequencing was done on a sample of PBMCs or T cells enriched from blood (not recorded which). The DNA sequence is as follows: TGTGCCAGCAGTCGTACAGGGTCAGGAGGCTACGAGCAGTACTTC. Translated, this gives CASSRTGSGGYEQYF.